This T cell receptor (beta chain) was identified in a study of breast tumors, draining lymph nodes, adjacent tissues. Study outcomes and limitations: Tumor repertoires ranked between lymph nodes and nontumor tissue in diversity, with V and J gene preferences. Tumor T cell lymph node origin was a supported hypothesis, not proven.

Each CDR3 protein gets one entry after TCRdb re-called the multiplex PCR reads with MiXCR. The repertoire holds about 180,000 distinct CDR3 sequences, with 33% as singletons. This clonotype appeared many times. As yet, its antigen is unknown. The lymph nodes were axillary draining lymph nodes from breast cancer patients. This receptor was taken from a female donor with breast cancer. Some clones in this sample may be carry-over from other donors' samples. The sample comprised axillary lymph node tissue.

Here the CDR3 DNA reads TGTGCCAGTCTTGGAACGACGGGGGGGCAAGAGACCCAGTACTTC. Encoded protein: CASLGTTGGQETQYF. This chain joins TRBV2 and TRBJ2-5; 8 bases line up with TRBD2. Unmatched junction bases numbered 11, after V lost 9 bases and J lost 2 bases. This CDR3 is 15 amino acids long. From germline, CDR1 is SNHLY and CDR2 FYNNEI.